Listed here are 20 T cell receptor beta chains from one sample, sequenced in a study of regulatory and conventional T cells in RAG deficiency. The sorted conventional CD4+ T cells were CD25-low and CD127-high, with genomic DNA sequenced. Some clones are missing from TCRdb's copy, which holds only in-frame ones; the method was immunoSEQ multiplex PCR. The repertoire consists of 40,000 to 55,000 clones, with 75% to 90% occurring once and the leading ten covering 0.51%. These data were also filed under a second study, of regulatory T cells. From that report: The primer mix had 52 TRBV and 13 TRBJ primers.

Material for sequencing was CD4+ effector T cells sorted from blood. The receptor source for this set is a human donor in good health.

The chain employs TRBV2 and TRBJ1-1; 9 positions match TRBD1. The CDR3 runs 13 residues. With 8 bases clipped from V and 3 bases from J, the junction kept 4 bases outside the gene matches. Germline V CDR1 and CDR2: SNHLY, FYNNEI. DNA for the CDR3: TGTGCCAGCTACCGGGACAGGGACACTGAAGCTTTCTTT. This sequence encodes CASYRDRDTEAFF.

J is TRBJ1-2 and V is TRBV4-1; no clear D. V was cut by 0 bases and J by 4 bases, with 18 bases left in between. This CDR3 is 17 amino acids long. Germline V gene data show CDR1 as MGHRA and CDR2 as YSYEKL. For the CDR3, the DNA is TGCGCCAGCAGCCAAGAAAGGGCGCGCTTTGAAGCCTATGGCTACACCTTC. This codes for CASSQERARFEAYGYTF.

This clone was counted a single time. This rearrangement joins TRBV25-1 to TRBJ1-1, with a possible D match to TRBD1 (5 bases). The V end lost 0 bases, the J end lost 3 bases, and 14 bases lay between the germline ends. The CDR3 consists of 16 residues. Germline V gene sequence: CDR1 MGHDK, CDR2 SYGVNS. Written as DNA, the CDR3 is TGTGCCAGCAGTGAATATCGGGGGAAAACGGACACTGAAGCTTTCTTT. Its protein is CASSEYRGKTDTEAFF.

The V call is TRBV11-2, the J call TRBJ2-3; 9 bases are shared with TRBD2. The CDR3 runs 15 residues. Germline V CDR1 and CDR2: SGHAT, FQNNGV. The V gene end was trimmed by 3 bases and the J gene end by 1 base; junction bases not matched to a gene: 2. The CDR3 protein is CASSLIAGGTDTQYF. CDR3 bases: TGTGCCAGCAGCTTGATAGCGGGGGGCACAGATACGCAGTATTTT.

The chain recombines TRBV5-1 with TRBJ2-5; TRBD1 aligns across 10 bases. The CDR3 is 18 amino acids. CDR1 and CDR2 (germline): SGHRS, YFSETQ. Losses at the gene ends were 4 bases for V and 5 bases for J; bases not matched to a gene: 17. The CDR3 is CASSPLGTGASLGETQYF. CDR3 nucleotides: TGCGCCAGCAGCCCTCTCGGGACAGGGGCTTCGCTGGGGGAGACCCAGTACTTC.

Comment on this clone: Other DNA sequences from this sample encode an identical CDR3 as well. V is TRBV9 and J is TRBJ1-1; D uncertain. V lost 0 bases and J lost 1, with 7 bases in between. The germline V gene encodes CDR1 SGDLS and CDR2 YYNGEE. This CDR3 region has 14 residues. The CDR3 bases are TGTGCCAGCAGCGTAGTACCAGAGAACACTGAAGCTTTCTTT. Translation: CASSVVPENTEAFF.

This clone was found a few times. The V call is TRBV6-4, the J call TRBJ1-4, with 7 bases aligning to TRBD1. The CDR3 is 15 residues long. The ends lost 3 bases at V and 7 bases at J; junction bases unmatched: 8. Germline V gene lookup returns CDR1 MRHNA and CDR2 SNTAGT. CDR3 DNA: TGTGCCAGCAGTGAGCAGACAGGGAAAGGTGAAAAACTGTTTTTT. This codes for CASSEQTGKGEKLFF.

V usage is TRBV5-4 and J usage is TRBJ2-7, with no clear D. Germline lookup yields CDR1 SGHNT and CDR2 YYREEE (reference sequence). V was trimmed by 0 bases and J by 2 bases, leaving 15 bases between them. The CDR3 is made up of 16 amino acids. The CDR3 DNA follows: TGTGCCAGCAGCTTGGCCGGAGTCGGGCGCACCTACGAGCAGTACTTC. This gives the protein CASSLAGVGRTYEQYF.

The genes are TRBV6-1 and TRBJ1-6; D gene ambiguous. The CDR3 spans 15 residues. V lost 8 bases and J lost 0, with 11 bases in between. Germline lookup yields CDR1 MNHNS and CDR2 SASEGT. The CDR3 reads CASRPGDSYNSPLHF. CDR3 coding DNA: TGTGCCAGCCGGCCCGGGGACTCCTATAATTCACCCCTCCACTTT.

The genes are TRBV30 and TRBJ2-5; possible D gene TRBD2, 6 bases. The CDR3 contains 18 residues. Germline CDR1 GTSNPN, CDR2 SVGIG (reference sequence). Trimming took off 0 bases at V and 0 bases at J, with 20 bases between the two ends. CDR3 in DNA: TGTGCCTGGAGTGTACGACTAGTGCGTACTCCGGACCAAGAGACCCAGTACTTC. Translation gives CAWSVRLVRTPDQETQYF.

V gene TRBV2 combines with J gene TRBJ1-1, with D possibly matching TRBD1 (5 bases). Germline assignment: CDR1 SNHLY and CDR2 FYNNEI. The CDR3 runs to 12 residues. V lost 11 bases and J 1 base, leaving 11 bases between the germline ends. The CDR3 DNA follows: TGTGCCTGCTGGCAGGGGAACACTGAAGCTTTCTTT. Amino acid sequence: CACWQGNTEAFF.

V usage is TRBV19 and J usage is TRBJ1-6; 7 nucleotides agree with TRBD1. Germline assignment: CDR1 LNHDA and CDR2 SQIVND (reference sequence). This CDR3 has 15 amino acids. V lost 10 bases to trimming and J lost 8 bases; unmatched junction nucleotides: 14. The CDR3 bases are TGTGCCACCACACTGGGGACAGAGGTCCATTCACCCCTCCACTTT. Translated, it gives CATTLGTEVHSPLHF.

This CDR3 is CATSPLAKLNEQFF. The CDR3 DNA sequence: TGTGCCACCAGTCCGCTAGCGAAACTCAATGAGCAGTTCTTC. This rearrangement joins TRBV15 to TRBJ2-1, with D possibly matching TRBD2 (6 bases). The CDR3 consists of 14 residues. Per germline, CDR1 LNHNV and CDR2 YYDKDF (reference sequence). V was trimmed by 6 bases and J by 6 bases, leaving 15 bases between them.

The chain links TRBV15 to TRBJ2-1; 9 bases map to TRBD2. The junction had 12 bases not matched to a gene; V was cut back by 5 bases and J by 4 bases. CDR3 length: 17 residues. Germline lookup yields CDR1 LNHNV and CDR2 YYDKDF (reference sequence). The CDR3: CATSPGTSRRFYNEQFF. The CDR3 bases are TGTGCCACCAGCCCCGGGACTAGCAGACGCTTTTACAATGAGCAGTTCTTC.

The V call is TRBV5-4, the J call TRBJ1-6; weak D call: TRBD1 (6 bases). The V end lost 4 bases, the J end lost 7 bases, and 15 bases lay between the germline ends. Germline assignment: CDR1 SGHNT and CDR2 YYREEE (reference sequence). This CDR3 has 15 amino acids. CDR3 sequence: CASSATGIVNSPLHF. The CDR3 bases are TGTGCCAGCAGCGCCACAGGGATCGTCAATTCACCCCTCCACTTT.

This rearrangement joins TRBV19 to TRBJ2-2; TRBD1 matches 10 bases. This CDR3 is 15 amino acids long. The J segment lost 5 bases and the V segment lost 5 bases, leaving 5 bases of the junction unmatched. Looked up from germline, CDR1 is LNHDA and CDR2 is SQIVND (reference sequence). The CDR3 region is CASSVGQGRTGELFF. The CDR3 nucleotides are TGTGCCAGTAGTGTGGGACAGGGGAGGACCGGGGAGCTGTTTTTT.

The chain combines TRBV7-2 with TRBJ1-2; D ambiguous. The CDR3 has 12 amino acids. Germline-derived CDR1 and CDR2 are SGHTA and FQGNSA. V lost 5 bases, J lost 8 bases, and 12 bases lay in between. CDR3 nucleotides: TGTGCCAGCAGCGACCACTTGAGCGGCTACACCTTC. Translated: CASSDHLSGYTF.

V gene TRBV19 combines with J gene TRBJ2-6, with D perhaps matching TRBD1 (6 bases). Trimming removed 3 bases at V and 2 bases at J, with 14 bases between. The CDR3 length is 17 residues. Germline V gene lookup returns CDR1 LNHDA and CDR2 SQIVND (reference sequence). The CDR3 region has the DNA TGTGCCAGTAGTATCGACCATTGGACAGCTGGGGCCAACGTCCTGACTTTC. As protein: CASSIDHWTAGANVLTF.

The chain recombines TRBV27 with TRBJ1-5; TRBD1 might be the D (5 bases). The CDR3 totals 13 residues. V lost 4 bases, J lost 6 bases, and 10 bases lay in between. Per germline, CDR1 MNHEY and CDR2 SMNVEV (reference sequence). CDR3 protein: CASSYRLGQPQHF. In DNA form, the CDR3 reads TGTGCCAGCAGTTACAGGTTAGGTCAGCCCCAGCATTTT.

CDR3 in amino acids: CASSLLLSGSYEQYF. The CDR3 DNA reads as TGTGCCAGCAGCTTATTGCTTAGCGGGAGTTACGAGCAGTACTTC. The chain couples TRBV7-3 to TRBJ2-7; 9 nucleotides align to TRBD2. Germline loops: CDR1 SGHTA, CDR2 FQGTGA. This CDR3 contains 15 residues. The trim removed 2 bases at V and 4 bases at J, leaving 6 bases unmatched.